The present T cell receptor (beta chain) was sequenced within a study of blood T cell repertoires in COVID-19 (dated by TCRdb to 2020 to 2022). For the study in its entirety: Samples from collaborators originated in the United States, Italy and Spain and spanned both the acute and convalescent phases of COVID-19. The samples were drawn from the first 160 participants of the ongoing ImmuneRACE study and from 1,254 subjects provided by 6 global collaborators. The material from the prospective study consisted of cDNA or gDNA derived from T cells, B-cell-depleted T cells, or PBMCs. Where available, HLA class I and class II types were taken from metadata supplied by the sample provider and were not determined by assay-based typing. A freely available public database, intended as a resource for researchers studying the immune response to SARS-CoV-2, is where the repertoires were released. Subjects who had been exposed to COVID-19, were actively infected with it, or had recovered from it provided the deeply sampled blood TCRbeta repertoires that made up the dataset. Nearly every sample came with metadata listing a de-identified subject ID, COVID-19 status, age in years and sex. Overall results and qualifications from the work: The amount of clinical and demographic metadata varied by source and participant and was provided uncurated.

The collaborating institutions used their own protocols to collect whole blood in K2EDTA tubes. For TCRbeta analysis, collaborators shipped samples in one of three forms: frozen whole blood, isolated PBMCs, or DNA extracted from either of those sample types. This clone was recorded once. Its cognate antigen has yet to be identified. Base qualities are missing; no much larger clone stands one base away. TCRbeta CDR3 regions were amplified from genomic DNA using the immunoSEQ Assay, a bias-controlled multiplex PCR. The authors' pipeline ran thus. Within the assay, amplification of reference gene primers was used to estimate how many nucleated cells each sample contained. Sequence reads were collapsed and filtered to measure the absolute abundance of every unique TCRbeta CDR3 rearrangement. Productive Simpson clonality was computed per sample as the square root of Simpson's diversity index over productive rearrangements. TCRdb's version of the immuneACCESS table is confined to in-frame rearrangements and falls short of the full clone set. An unresolved V gene accounts for under half of the shortfall where checked; the remainder is of unknown origin. D and trimming were read from the DNA, whereas the V and J calls and clone size are those reported in that table. Present in this sample are 100,000 to 150,000 clones, around 76% of which were seen just once. The top ten clones comprise approximately 5.7% of the sample.

As encoded in the germline V gene, CDR1 is SGHDT while CDR2 is YYEEEE. V is shortened by 0 bases, J by 4 bases, and the region joining them spans 13 bases. Including cysteine and phenylalanine, the CDR3 has 15 amino acids. The DNA shown is the 45-base CDR3, in frame from base 1. Source material: peripheral blood. The clonotype originates from a man aged 55-75 years with acute or convalescent COVID-19. Rearrangement joined TRBV5-6 to TRBJ1-2, with the identity of the D gene unclear. DNA sequence: TGTGCCAGCAGCTTGGATGCGGCCGCGACCTATGGCTACACCTTC. It specifies CASSLDAAATYGYTF.